The 22 T cell receptor beta chains presented below share a single source sample, sequenced in a study of blood T cell repertoires in COVID-19. TCRdb's table, derived via immunoSEQ multiplex PCR, lists solely in-frame clones and lacks some. The sample gives 300,000 to 400,000 clones, more than 75% of which show up once; over 2% is in the top ten. The sequenced sample was peripheral blood. Receptors originate from a woman aged 60-75 years with COVID-19, enrolled during active disease.

CDR3 in amino acids: CASSTADWTPDGYTF. The CDR3 DNA reads TGTGCCAGCAGTACCGCGGACTGGACCCCGGATGGCTACACCTTC. V and J are TRBV6-5 and TRBJ1-2, with unresolved D. This CDR3 is 15 amino acids long. V lost 5 bases, J lost 6 bases, and 19 bases lay in between. In germline, CDR1 is MNHEY, CDR2 SVGAGI.

The rearrangement joins TRBV19 to TRBJ1-3, with D tentatively TRBD1 (6 bases). The CDR3 covers 15 residues. V lost 3 bases and J 0 bases, leaving 9 bases between the germline ends. CDR1 is LNHDA and CDR2 is SQIVND in the germline V gene (reference sequence). CDR3 sequence (DNA): TGTGCCAGTAGTATTACAGGGAGCTCTGGAAACACCATATATTTT. This gives the protein CASSITGSSGNTIYF.

CDR3: CASSQGRGYYGYTF. In DNA form, the CDR3 reads TGTGCCAGCAGCCAGGGGAGGGGATACTATGGCTACACCTTC. The V gene is TRBV6-5, the J gene TRBJ1-2; maybe TRBD1 (6 bases). CDR1 is MNHEY, CDR2 SVGAGI, per germline. The CDR3 extends over 14 amino acids. Trimming removed 6 bases at V and 3 bases at J, with 14 bases between.

The chain carries TRBV27 and TRBJ1-2; D might be TRBD1 (6 bases). Germline CDR1 and CDR2: MNHEY and SMNVEV (reference sequence). CDR3 length: 13 residues. V lost 5 bases, J lost 5 bases, and 12 bases lay in between. CDR3 amino acids: CASSARGTYGYTF. The CDR3 DNA is TGTGCCAGCAGTGCGAGGGGGACGTATGGCTACACCTTC.

V is TRBV28 and J is TRBJ1-5; D perhaps matches TRBD1 (6 bases). Trimming left V 6 bases short and J 6 bases short, with 15 bases between. The CDR3 contains 14 residues. Germline lookup yields CDR1 MDHEN and CDR2 SYDVKM. CDR3 protein: CASRPGTLSQPQHF. CDR3 in DNA: TGTGCCAGCAGGCCTGGGACACTGAGTCAGCCCCAGCATTTT.

V usage is TRBV28 and J usage is TRBJ2-1, with 9 bases identical to TRBD1. Germline V gene lookup returns CDR1 MDHEN and CDR2 SYDVKM. With 8 bases clipped from V and 10 bases from J, the junction kept 24 bases outside the gene matches. This CDR3 region has 18 residues. The CDR3 is CASPPGTGPGFRGNEQFF. The CDR3 DNA is TGTGCCAGCCCCCCTGGGACAGGGCCCGGATTTAGAGGTAACGAGCAGTTCTTC.

The chain couples TRBV5-1 to TRBJ2-1; D is perhaps TRBD2 (6 bases). The CDR3 has 14 amino acids. Germline CDR1 is SGHRS and CDR2 is YFSETQ. V dropped 4 bases and J dropped 7 bases, with 15 bases sitting between them. In nucleotides, the CDR3 is TGCGCCAGCAGCCTGGGAGGAGATCGTAATGAGCAGTTCTTC. Its protein is CASSLGGDRNEQFF.

V gene TRBV5-4 combines with J gene TRBJ2-4; 10 nucleotides line up with TRBD1. The CDR3 has 16 amino acids. Germline trimming cut 5 bases from V and 7 bases from J; bases unmatched to any gene: 12. Germline CDR1 and CDR2: SGHNT and YYREEE (reference sequence). DNA of the CDR3: TGTGCCAGCAGTCTTCGTGGACAGGGGGTGAGGAACATTCAGTACTTC. Translation gives CASSLRGQGVRNIQYF.

On this clone itself: The sample has other DNA sequences that encode this CDR3 too. The chain couples TRBV5-1 to TRBJ2-7; no reliable D call. Germline V gives CDR1 SGHRS, CDR2 YFSETQ. CDR3 length: 11 residues. Deletions cut 3 bases from V and 3 bases from J, with 4 bases between. The CDR3 reads CASSSDYEQYF. In DNA, the CDR3 is TGCGCCAGCAGCTCAGACTACGAGCAGTACTTC.

The V and J genes are TRBV9 and TRBJ2-3; unclear D gene. The V gene lost 6 bases and the J gene lost 1 base, with 12 bases spanning the gap. Per germline, CDR1 SGDLS and CDR2 YYNGEE. This CDR3 has 14 amino acids. DNA for the CDR3: TGTGCCAGCAAGCCGTCCTCGGGCACAGATACGCAGTATTTT. Amino acids: CASKPSSGTDTQYF.

The rearrangement uses TRBV5-1 and TRBJ1-2; 7 positions agree with TRBD1. The CDR3 loop spans 15 amino acids. CDR1 and CDR2 (germline): SGHRS, YFSETQ. J lost 5 bases, V lost 5 bases, and 12 bases had no gene match. The CDR3 coding sequence is TGCGCCAGCAGTCGTACAGGGGCGGACCAATATGGCTACACCTTC. Amino acids: CASSRTGADQYGYTF.

This chain connects TRBV4-1 to TRBJ2-7; a weak D match, TRBD2 (6 bases). This CDR3 spans 15 amino acids. Between the trimmed V and J ends, which lost 0 bases and 4 bases, there was a span of 13 bases. Germline-derived CDR1 and CDR2 are MGHRA and YSYEKL. Here the CDR3 reads CASSQEVSGVYEQYF. Here the CDR3 DNA reads TGCGCCAGCAGCCAAGAGGTTTCGGGGGTTTACGAGCAGTACTTC.

V is TRBV2 and J is TRBJ1-6, with D possibly matching TRBD1 (6 bases). Germline V CDR1 and CDR2: SNHLY, FYNNEI. This CDR3 has 15 residues. Trimming took off 7 bases at V and 6 bases at J, with 16 bases between the two ends. The CDR3 reads CASTSKRGANSPLHF. The DNA for the CDR3 is TGTGCCAGCACCTCAAAGCGGGGGGCTAATTCACCCCTCCACTTT.

Written as DNA, the CDR3 is TGTGCCAGCCACGAGGTCAATGAGCAGTTCTTC. The encoded protein is CASHEVNEQFF. This chain joins TRBV18 and TRBJ2-1, with D uncertain. Germline loops: CDR1 KGHSH, CDR2 LQKENI. The CDR3 contains 11 residues. V was clipped by 8 bases and J by 6 bases, with 8 bases between them.

V usage is TRBV2 and J usage is TRBJ1-5; D is uncertain. The length of the CDR3 is 14 residues. CDR1 is SNHLY and CDR2 is FYNNEI in the germline V gene. V lost 6 bases, J lost 4 bases, and 13 bases lay in between. CDR3 amino acids: CASSPGSLNQPQHF. The CDR3, as DNA: TGTGCCAGCAGCCCGGGATCCTTAAATCAGCCCCAGCATTTT.

The V gene is TRBV3-1 (or the pseudogene TRBV3-2), the J gene TRBJ2-2, with TRBD2 identical over 16 bases. V shed 4 bases, J shed 8 bases, and the junction held 4 bases outside the gene matches. This CDR3 comprises 16 residues. CDR1 is LGHDT and CDR2 is YNNKEL in the germline V gene (reference sequence). As DNA, the CDR3 is TGTGCCAGCAGCCTCGGGACTAGCGGGGGGGCTGGGGAGCTGTTTTTT. This sequence encodes CASSLGTSGGAGELFF.

The chain recombines TRBV7-8 with TRBJ2-7; TRBD1 aligns across 7 bases. V gave up 2 bases and J gave up 2 bases; unmatched junction bases: 9. The CDR3 is 16 residues long. Germline V lookup: CDR1 SGHVS, CDR2 FQNEAQ. DNA for the CDR3: TGTGCCAGCAGCTTAATTACAGGGGAGACGACCTACGAGCAGTACTTC. This gives the protein CASSLITGETTYEQYF. The whole variable domain, filled in from reference TRBV7-8 and TRBJ2-7, reads GAGVSQSPRYKVAKRGQDVALRCDPISGHVSLFWYQQALGQGPEFLTYFQNEAQLDKSGLPSDRFFAERPEGSVSTLKIQRTQQEDSAVYLCASSLITGETTYEQYFGPGTRLTVT.

This sequence joins TRBV30 and TRBJ1-6; no clear D gene. The CDR3 has 13 amino acids. V lost 2 bases to trimming and J lost 8 bases, with 10 bases between them. Germline loops: CDR1 GTSNPN, CDR2 SVGIG (reference sequence). The CDR3 is CAWSRGFDSPLHF. The CDR3 DNA sequence: TGTGCCTGGAGTAGAGGTTTTGATTCACCCCTCCACTTT.

V and J are TRBV19 and TRBJ2-7, with 7 bases aligning to TRBD1. This CDR3 is 15 amino acids long. In germline, CDR1 is LNHDA, CDR2 SQIVND (reference sequence). Unmatched junction bases numbered 8, after V lost 5 bases and J lost 1 base. This chain's CDR3 is CASSRDRVRSYEQYF. For the CDR3, the DNA is TGTGCCAGTAGTCGAGACAGGGTCAGGTCCTACGAGCAGTACTTC. Complete variable domain (other parts from reference TRBV19 and TRBJ2-7): DGGITQSPKYLFRKEGQNVTLSCEQNLNHDAMYWYRQDPGQGLRLIYYSQIVNDFQKGDIAEGYSVSREKKESFPLTVTSAQKNPTAFYLCASSRDRVRSYEQYFGPGTRLTVT.

V is TRBV7-3 and J is TRBJ2-1; 8 bases fit TRBD1. The CDR3 length is 13 residues. CDR1 and CDR2 (germline): SGHTA, FQGTGA. V gave up 8 bases and J gave up 10 bases; unmatched junction bases: 10. DNA for the CDR3: TGTGCCAGCGGAATTGACAGGGGTGGGGAGCAGTTCTTC. Translated, it gives CASGIDRGGEQFF.

This CDR3 is CASSRVASGRANEQFF. CDR3 bases: TGTGCCAGCAGCCGAGTCGCTAGCGGGCGAGCCAATGAGCAGTTCTTC. J is TRBJ2-1 and V is TRBV3-1 (or the pseudogene TRBV3-2), with 8 bases lining up with TRBD2. V shed 4 bases and J 6 bases; nucleotides not matched to a gene: 11. This CDR3 is built from 16 residues. Germline V gene lookup returns CDR1 LGHDT and CDR2 YNNKEL (reference sequence).

This chain links TRBV10-3 with TRBJ2-1; TRBD1 agrees at 7 bases. V shed 6 bases, J shed 1 base, and the junction held 12 bases outside the gene matches. From germline, CDR1 is ENHRY and CDR2 SYGVKD. The CDR3 sequence is 17 residues long. CDR3 region: CAISTGGGQPSYNEQFF. CDR3 DNA: TGTGCCATCAGCACCGGTGGGGGACAGCCTTCCTACAATGAGCAGTTCTTC.